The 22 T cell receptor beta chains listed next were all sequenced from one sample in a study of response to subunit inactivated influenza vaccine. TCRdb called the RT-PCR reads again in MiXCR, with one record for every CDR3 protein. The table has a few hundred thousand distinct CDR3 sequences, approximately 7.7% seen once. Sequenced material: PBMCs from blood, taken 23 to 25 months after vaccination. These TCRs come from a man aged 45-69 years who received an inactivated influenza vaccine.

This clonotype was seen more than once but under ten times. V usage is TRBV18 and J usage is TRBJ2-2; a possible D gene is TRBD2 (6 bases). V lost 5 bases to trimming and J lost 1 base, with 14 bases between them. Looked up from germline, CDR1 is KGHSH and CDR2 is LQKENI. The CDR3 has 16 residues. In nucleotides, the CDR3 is TGTGCCAGCTCAACCTCAGAGCGGGTGAACACCGGGGAGCTGTTTTTT. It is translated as CASSTSERVNTGELFF. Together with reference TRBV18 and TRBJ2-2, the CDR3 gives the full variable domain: NAGVMQNPRHLVRRRGQEARLRCSPMKGHSHVYWYRQLPEEGLKFMVYLQKENIIDESGMPKERFSAEFPKEGPSILRIQQVVRGDSAAYFCASSTSERVNTGELFFGEGSRLTVL.

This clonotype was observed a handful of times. The CDR3 reads CASSPLTGTLKSNEQFF. CDR3 coding DNA: TGTGCCAGCTCACCACTAACCGGGACTCTCAAGAGCAATGAGCAGTTCTTC. The chain uses TRBV18 and TRBJ2-1; possibly TRBD2 for D (6 bases). The CDR3 covers 17 residues. In germline, CDR1 is KGHSH, CDR2 LQKENI. V dropped 1 base and J dropped 6 bases, with 19 bases sitting between them.

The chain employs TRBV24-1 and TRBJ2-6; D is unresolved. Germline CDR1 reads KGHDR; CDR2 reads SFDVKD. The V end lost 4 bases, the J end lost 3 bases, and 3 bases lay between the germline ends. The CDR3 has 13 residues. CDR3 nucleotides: TGTGCCACCAGTGACGGTGGGGCCAACGTCCTGACTTTC. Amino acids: CATSDGGANVLTF.

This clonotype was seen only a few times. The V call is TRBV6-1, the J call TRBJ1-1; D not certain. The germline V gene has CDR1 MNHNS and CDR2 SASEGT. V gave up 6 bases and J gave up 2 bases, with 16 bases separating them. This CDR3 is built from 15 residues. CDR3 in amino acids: CASSRREWANTEAFF. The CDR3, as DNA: TGTGCCAGCAGCCGGAGGGAGTGGGCCAACACTGAAGCTTTCTTT.

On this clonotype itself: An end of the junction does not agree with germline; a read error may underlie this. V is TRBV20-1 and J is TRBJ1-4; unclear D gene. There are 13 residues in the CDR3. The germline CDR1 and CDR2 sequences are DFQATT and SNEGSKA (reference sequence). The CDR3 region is CSARDWSNKKLFF. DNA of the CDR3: TGCAGTGCTAGAGATTGGTCTAATAAAAAACTGTTTTTT.

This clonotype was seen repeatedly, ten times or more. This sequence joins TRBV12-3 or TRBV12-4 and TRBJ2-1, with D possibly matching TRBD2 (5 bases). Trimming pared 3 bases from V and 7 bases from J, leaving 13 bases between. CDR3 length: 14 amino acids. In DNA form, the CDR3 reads TGTGCCAGCAGTTTTGCCGGGGTGGGTAATGAGCAGTTCTTC. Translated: CASSFAGVGNEQFF.

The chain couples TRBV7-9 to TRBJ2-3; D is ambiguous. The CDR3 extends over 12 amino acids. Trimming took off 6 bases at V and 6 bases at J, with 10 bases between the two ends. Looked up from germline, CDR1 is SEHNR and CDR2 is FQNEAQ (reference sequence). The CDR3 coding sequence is TGTGCCAGCAGGAGTCCCGAGGATACGCAGTATTTT. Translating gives CASRSPEDTQYF.

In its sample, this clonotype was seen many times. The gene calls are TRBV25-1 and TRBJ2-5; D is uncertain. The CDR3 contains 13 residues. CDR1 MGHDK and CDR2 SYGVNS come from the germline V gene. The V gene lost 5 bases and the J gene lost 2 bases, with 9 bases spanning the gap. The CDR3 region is CASSWSRQETQYF. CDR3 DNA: TGTGCCAGCAGTTGGAGCCGACAAGAGACCCAGTACTTC.

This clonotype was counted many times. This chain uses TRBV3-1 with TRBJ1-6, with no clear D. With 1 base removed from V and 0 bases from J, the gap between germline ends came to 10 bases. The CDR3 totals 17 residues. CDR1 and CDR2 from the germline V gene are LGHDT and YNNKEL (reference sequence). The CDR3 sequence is CASSQVLGHSYNSPLHF. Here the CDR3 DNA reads TGTGCCAGCAGCCAAGTACTGGGCCACTCCTATAATTCACCCCTCCACTTT.

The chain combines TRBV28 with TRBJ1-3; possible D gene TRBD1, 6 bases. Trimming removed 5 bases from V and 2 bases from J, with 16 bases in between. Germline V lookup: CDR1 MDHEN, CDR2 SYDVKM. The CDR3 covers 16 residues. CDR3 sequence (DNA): TGTGCCAGCAGTCCATCAGGGGCACCTACTGGAAACACCATATATTTT. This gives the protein CASSPSGAPTGNTIYF.

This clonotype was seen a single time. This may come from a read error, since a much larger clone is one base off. The CDR3 reads CASSLGLQRGSAKNIQYF. CDR3 DNA sequence: TGTGCCAGCAGCTTAGGTCTTCAGCGAGGCTCAGCCAAAAACATTCAGTACTTC. The chain recombines TRBV7-8 with TRBJ2-4; D not resolved. Trimming stripped 1 base from V and 0 bases from J, with 16 bases between. This CDR3 comprises 18 residues. Germline loops: CDR1 SGHVS, CDR2 FQNEAQ.

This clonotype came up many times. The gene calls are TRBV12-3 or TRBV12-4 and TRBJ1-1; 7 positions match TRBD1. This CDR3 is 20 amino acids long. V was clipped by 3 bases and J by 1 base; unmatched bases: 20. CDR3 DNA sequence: TGTGCCAGCAGTTTTAGACAGGGCGGCGGTGTAATACTAACGAACACTGAAGCTTTCTTT. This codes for CASSFRQGGGVILTNTEAFF.

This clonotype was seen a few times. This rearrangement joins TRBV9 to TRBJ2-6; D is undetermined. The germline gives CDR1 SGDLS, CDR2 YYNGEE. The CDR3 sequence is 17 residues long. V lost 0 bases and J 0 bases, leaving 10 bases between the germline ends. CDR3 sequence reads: CASSVGPHNSGANVLTF. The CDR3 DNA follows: TGTGCCAGCAGCGTAGGGCCCCACAACTCTGGGGCCAACGTCCTGACTTTC.

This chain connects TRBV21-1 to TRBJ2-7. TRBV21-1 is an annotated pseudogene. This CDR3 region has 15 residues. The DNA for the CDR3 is TGTGCCAGCAGCAAAAACGGGGGAGCCCACGACGAGCAGTACTTC. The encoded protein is CASSKNGGAHDEQYF.

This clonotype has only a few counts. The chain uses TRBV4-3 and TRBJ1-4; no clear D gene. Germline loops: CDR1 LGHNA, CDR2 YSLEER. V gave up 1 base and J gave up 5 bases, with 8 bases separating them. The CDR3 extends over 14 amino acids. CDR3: CASSQGTRNEKLFF. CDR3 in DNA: TGCGCCAGCAGCCAAGGGACGAGGAATGAAAAACTGTTTTTT.

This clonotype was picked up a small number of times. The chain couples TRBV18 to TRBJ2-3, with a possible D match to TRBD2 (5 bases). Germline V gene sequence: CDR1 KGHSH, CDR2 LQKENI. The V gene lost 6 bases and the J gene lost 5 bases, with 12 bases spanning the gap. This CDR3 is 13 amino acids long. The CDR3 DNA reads TGTGCCAGCTCCACAATCGGGGAAGATACGCAGTATTTT. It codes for CASSTIGEDTQYF.

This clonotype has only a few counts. The CDR3 loop is CASTSTSGSGTDTQYF. The CDR3 coding sequence is TGTGCCAGCACCTCTACTAGCGGGAGTGGGACAGATACGCAGTATTTT. This sequence joins TRBV9 and TRBJ2-3; 11 nucleotides match TRBD2. V dropped 6 bases and J dropped 3; count of bases not matched to a gene: 9. This CDR3 has 16 amino acids. Germline V CDR1 and CDR2: SGDLS, YYNGEE.

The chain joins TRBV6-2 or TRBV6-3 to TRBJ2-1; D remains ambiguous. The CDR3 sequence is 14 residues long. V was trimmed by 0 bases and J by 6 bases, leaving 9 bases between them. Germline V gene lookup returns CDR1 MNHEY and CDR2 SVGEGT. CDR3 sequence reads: CASSYSRRSNEQFF. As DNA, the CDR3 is TGTGCCAGCAGTTACTCAAGAAGGAGCAATGAGCAGTTCTTC.

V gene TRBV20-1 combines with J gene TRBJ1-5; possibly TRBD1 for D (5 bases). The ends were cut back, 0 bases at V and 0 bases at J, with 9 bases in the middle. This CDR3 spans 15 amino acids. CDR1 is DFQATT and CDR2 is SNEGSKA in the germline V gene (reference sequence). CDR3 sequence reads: CSARDSGYSNQPQHF. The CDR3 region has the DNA TGCAGTGCTAGAGATTCAGGGTATAGCAATCAGCCCCAGCATTTT.

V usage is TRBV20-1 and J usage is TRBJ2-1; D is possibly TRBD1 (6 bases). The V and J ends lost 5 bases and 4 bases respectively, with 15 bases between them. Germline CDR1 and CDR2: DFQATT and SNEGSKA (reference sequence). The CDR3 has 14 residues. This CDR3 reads CSAGGRDKYNEQFF. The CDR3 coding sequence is TGCAGTGCTGGAGGCCGGGACAAGTACAATGAGCAGTTCTTC.

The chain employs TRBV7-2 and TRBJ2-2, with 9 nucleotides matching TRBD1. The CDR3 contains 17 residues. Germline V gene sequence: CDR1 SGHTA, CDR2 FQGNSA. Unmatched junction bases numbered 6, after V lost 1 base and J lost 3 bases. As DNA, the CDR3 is TGTGCCAGCAGCTTAGTTCCGGGACAGGGAGACACCGGGGAGCTGTTTTTT. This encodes CASSLVPGQGDTGELFF.

CDR3: CALTGSSGNTIYF. Here the CDR3 DNA reads TGTGCCTTGACAGGCAGCTCTGGAAACACCATATATTTT. This sequence joins TRBV30 and TRBJ1-3; the D gene is possibly TRBD1 (6 bases). The CDR3 contains 13 residues. Germline CDR1 GTSNPN, CDR2 SVGIG (reference sequence). Trimming took off 7 bases at V and 0 bases at J, with 10 bases between the two ends.